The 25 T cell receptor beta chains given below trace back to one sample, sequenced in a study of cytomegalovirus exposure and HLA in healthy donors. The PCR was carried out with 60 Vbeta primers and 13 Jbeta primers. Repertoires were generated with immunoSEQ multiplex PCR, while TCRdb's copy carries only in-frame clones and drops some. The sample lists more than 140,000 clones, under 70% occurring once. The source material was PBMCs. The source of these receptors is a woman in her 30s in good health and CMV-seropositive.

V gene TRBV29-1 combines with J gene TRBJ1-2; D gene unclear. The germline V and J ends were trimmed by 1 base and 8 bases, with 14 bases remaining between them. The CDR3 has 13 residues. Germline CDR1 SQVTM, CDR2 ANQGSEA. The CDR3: CSVEGSARAGYTF. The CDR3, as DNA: TGCAGCGTTGAAGGCAGCGCACGAGCGGGCTACACCTTC.

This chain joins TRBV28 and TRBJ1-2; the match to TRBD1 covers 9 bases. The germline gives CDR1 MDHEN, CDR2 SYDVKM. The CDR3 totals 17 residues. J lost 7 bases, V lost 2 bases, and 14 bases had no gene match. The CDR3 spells CASSLTGGGRIFGGYTF. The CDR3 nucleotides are TGTGCCAGCAGTTTAACAGGGGGCGGGCGGATTTTCGGTGGCTACACCTTC.

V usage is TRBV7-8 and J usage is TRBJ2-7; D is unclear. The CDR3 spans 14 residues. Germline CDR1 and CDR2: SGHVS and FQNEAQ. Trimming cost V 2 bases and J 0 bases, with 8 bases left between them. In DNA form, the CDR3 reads TGTGCCAGCAGCTTAATTCCCTCCTCCTACGAGCAGTACTTC. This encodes CASSLIPSSYEQYF.

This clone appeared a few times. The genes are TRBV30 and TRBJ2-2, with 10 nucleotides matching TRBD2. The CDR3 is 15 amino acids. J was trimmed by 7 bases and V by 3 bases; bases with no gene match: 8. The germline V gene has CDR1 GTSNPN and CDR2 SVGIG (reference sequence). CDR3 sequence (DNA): TGTGCCTGGAGCACGAGCGGGAGGGAGGACGGGGAGCTGTTTTTT. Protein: CAWSTSGREDGELFF. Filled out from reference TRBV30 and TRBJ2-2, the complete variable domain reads SQTIHQWPATLVQPVGSPLSLECTVEGTSNPNLYWYRQAAGRGLQLLFYSVGIGQISSEVPQNLSASRPQDRQFILSSKKLLLSDSGFYLCAWSTSGREDGELFFGEGSRLTVL.

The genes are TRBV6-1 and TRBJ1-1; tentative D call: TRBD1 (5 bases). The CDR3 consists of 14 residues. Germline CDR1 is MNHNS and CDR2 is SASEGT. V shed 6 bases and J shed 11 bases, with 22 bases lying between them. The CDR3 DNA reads TGTGCCAGCAGAATCCGGTCGGGGGGAGACGAGGCTTTCTTT. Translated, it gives CASRIRSGGDEAFF.

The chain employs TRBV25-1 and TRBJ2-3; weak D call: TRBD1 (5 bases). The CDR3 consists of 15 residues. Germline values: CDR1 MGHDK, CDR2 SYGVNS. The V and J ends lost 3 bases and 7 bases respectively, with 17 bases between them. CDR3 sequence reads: CASSEQGSYVNTQYF. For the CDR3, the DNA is TGTGCCAGCAGTGAGCAGGGTAGCTACGTTAATACGCAGTATTTT. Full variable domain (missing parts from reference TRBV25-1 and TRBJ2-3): EADIYQTPRYLVIGTGKKITLECSQTMGHDKMYWYQQDPGMELHLIHYSYGVNSTEKGDLSSESTVSRIRTEHFPLTLESARPSHTSQYLCASSEQGSYVNTQYFGPGTRLTVL.

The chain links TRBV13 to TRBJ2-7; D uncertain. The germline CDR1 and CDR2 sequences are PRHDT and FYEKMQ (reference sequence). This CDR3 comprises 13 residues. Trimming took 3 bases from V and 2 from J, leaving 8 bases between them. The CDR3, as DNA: TGTGCCAGCAGCTTCGGCGGTACCTACGAGCAGTACTTC. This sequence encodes CASSFGGTYEQYF.

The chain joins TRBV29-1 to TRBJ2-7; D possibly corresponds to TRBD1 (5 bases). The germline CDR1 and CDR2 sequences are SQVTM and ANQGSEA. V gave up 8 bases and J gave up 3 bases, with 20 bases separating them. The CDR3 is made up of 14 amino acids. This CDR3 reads CSPKGWGKDYEQYF. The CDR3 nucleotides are TGCAGCCCAAAGGGGTGGGGTAAAGACTACGAGCAGTACTTC.

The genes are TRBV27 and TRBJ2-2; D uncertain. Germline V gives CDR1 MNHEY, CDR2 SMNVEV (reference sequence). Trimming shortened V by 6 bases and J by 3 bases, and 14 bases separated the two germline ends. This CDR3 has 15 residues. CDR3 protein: CASRTSLRHTGELFF. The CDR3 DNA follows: TGTGCCAGCAGAACCAGCCTCAGGCACACCGGGGAGCTGTTTTTT.

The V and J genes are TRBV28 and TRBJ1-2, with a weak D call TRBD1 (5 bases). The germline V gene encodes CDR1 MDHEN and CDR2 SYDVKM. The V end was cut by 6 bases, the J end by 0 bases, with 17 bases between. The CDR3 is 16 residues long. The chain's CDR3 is CASRSFLGAPNYGYTF. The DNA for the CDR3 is TGTGCCAGCAGATCCTTCTTAGGGGCACCTAACTATGGCTACACCTTC.

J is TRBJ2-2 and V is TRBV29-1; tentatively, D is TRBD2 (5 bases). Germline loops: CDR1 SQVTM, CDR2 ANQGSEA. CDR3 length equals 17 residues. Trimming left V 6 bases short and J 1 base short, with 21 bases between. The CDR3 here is CSVLDGIKRRNTGELFF. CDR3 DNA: TGCAGCGTCCTGGACGGGATCAAAAGAAGGAACACCGGGGAGCTGTTTTTT.

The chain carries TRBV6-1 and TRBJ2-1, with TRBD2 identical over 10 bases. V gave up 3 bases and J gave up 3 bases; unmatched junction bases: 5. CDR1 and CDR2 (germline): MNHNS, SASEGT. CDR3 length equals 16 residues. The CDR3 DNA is TGTGCCAGCAGTGACCGGACTAGCGGTCTCTACAATGAGCAGTTCTTC. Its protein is CASSDRTSGLYNEQFF.

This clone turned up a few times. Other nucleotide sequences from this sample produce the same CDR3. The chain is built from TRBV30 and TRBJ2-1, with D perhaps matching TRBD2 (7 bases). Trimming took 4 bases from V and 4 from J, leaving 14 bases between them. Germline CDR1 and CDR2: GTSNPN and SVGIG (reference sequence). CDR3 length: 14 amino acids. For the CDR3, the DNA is TGTGCCTGGAATCGCGGGGGCTTATACAATGAGCAGTTCTTC. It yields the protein CAWNRGGLYNEQFF.

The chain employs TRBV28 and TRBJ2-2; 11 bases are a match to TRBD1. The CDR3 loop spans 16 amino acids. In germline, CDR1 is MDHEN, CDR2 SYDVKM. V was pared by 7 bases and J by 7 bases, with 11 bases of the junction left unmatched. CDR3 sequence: CASTTLGQGADGELFF. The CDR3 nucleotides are TGTGCCAGCACCACCCTCGGACAGGGGGCTGACGGGGAGCTGTTTTTT.

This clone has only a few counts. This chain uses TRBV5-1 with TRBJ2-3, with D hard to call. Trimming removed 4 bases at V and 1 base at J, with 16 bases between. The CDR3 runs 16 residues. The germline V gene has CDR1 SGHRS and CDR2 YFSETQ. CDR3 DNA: TGCGCCAGCAGCGGAGTTGGAATTATCGGCACAGATACGCAGTATTTT. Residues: CASSGVGIIGTDTQYF.

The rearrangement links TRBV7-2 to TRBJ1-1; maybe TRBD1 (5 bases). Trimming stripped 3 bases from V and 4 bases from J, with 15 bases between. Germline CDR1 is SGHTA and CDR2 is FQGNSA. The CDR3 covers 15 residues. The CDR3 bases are TGTGCCAGCAGCTTGGGAGGCAGGGTATCCACTGAAGCTTTCTTT. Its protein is CASSLGGRVSTEAFF.

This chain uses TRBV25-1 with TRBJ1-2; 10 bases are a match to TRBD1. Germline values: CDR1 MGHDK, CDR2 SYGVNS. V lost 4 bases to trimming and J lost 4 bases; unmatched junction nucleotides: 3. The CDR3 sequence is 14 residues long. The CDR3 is CASSVDRGGYGYTF. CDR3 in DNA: TGTGCCAGCAGTGTGGACAGGGGGGGCTATGGCTACACCTTC.

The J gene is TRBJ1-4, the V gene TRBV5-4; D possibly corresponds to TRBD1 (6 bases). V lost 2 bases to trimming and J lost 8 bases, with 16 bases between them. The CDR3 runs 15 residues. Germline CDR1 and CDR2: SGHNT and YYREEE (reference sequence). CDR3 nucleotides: TGTGCCAGCAGCTTATCCGGGACAAGGGAGGAAAAACTGTTTTTT. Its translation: CASSLSGTREEKLFF.

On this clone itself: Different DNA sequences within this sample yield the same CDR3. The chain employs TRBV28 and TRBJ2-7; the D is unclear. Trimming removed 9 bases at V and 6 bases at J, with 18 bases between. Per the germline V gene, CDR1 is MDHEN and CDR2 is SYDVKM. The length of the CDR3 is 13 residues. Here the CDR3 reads CASSPPWASEQYF. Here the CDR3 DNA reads TGTGCCAGTAGTCCGCCGTGGGCAAGCGAGCAGTACTTC.

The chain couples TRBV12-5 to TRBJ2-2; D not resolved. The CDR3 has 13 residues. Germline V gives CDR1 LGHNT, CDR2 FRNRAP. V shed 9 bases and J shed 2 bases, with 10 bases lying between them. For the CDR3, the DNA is TGTGCTAGCAGAGGAATAAACACCGGGGAGCTGTTTTTT. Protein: CASRGINTGELFF. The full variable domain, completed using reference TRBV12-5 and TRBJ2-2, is DARVTQTPRHKVTEMGQEVTMRCQPILGHNTVFWYRQTMMQGLELLAYFRNRAPLDDSGMPKDRFSAEMPDATLATLKIQPSEPRDSAVYFCASRGINTGELFFGEGSRLTVL.

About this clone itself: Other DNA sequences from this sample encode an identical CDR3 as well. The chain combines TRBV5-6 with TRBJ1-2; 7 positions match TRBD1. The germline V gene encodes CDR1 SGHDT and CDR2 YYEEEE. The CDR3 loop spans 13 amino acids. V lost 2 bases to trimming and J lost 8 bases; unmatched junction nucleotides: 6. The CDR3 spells CASSLRQGDGYTF. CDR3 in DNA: TGTGCCAGCAGCTTACGACAGGGAGACGGCTACACCTTC.

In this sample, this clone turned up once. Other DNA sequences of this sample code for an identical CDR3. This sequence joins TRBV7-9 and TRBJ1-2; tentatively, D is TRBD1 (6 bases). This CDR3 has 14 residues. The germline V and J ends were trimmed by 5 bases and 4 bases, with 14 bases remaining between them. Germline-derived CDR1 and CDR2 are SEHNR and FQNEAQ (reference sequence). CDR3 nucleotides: TGTGCCAGCAGCCTACAGGGAGGGGTCTATGGCTACACCTTC. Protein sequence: CASSLQGGVYGYTF. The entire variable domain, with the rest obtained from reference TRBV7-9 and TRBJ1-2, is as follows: DTGVSQNPRHKITKRGQNVTFRCDPISEHNRLYWYRQTLGQGPEFLTYFQNEAQLEKSRLLSDRFSAERPKGSFSTLEIQRTEQGDSAMYLCASSLQGGVYGYTFGSGTRLTVV.

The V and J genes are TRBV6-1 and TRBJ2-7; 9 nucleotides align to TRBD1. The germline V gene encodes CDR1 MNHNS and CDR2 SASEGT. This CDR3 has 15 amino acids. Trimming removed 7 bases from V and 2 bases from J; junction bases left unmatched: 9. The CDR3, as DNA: TGTGCCAGCAAGGGGACAGGGATCGTCACCTACGAGCAGTACTTC. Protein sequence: CASKGTGIVTYEQYF.

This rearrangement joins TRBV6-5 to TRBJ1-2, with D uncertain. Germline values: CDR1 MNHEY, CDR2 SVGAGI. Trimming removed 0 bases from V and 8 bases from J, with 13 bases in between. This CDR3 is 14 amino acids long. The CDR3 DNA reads TGTGCCAGCAGTTACTCGACAAGTTCCTGGGGCTACACCTTC. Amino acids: CASSYSTSSWGYTF.

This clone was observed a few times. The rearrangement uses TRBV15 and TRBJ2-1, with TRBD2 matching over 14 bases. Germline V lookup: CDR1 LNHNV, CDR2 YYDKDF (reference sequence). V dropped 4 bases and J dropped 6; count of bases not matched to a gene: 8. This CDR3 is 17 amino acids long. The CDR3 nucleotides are TGTGCCACCAGCAAACCGGGACTAGCGGGAGTCGTCAATGAGCAGTTCTTC. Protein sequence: CATSKPGLAGVVNEQFF.